The 25 T cell receptor beta chains presented below share a single source sample, sequenced in a study of siplizumab effects on memory and regulatory T cells. TCRdb's copy holds only in-frame clones and misses some; the assay was immunoSEQ multiplex PCR. The sample includes more than 85,000 clones, 92% seen only once; the top ten take 0.65% to 0.8%. The sample was Tregs sorted from blood. Receptors were obtained from a human donor in good health.

V and J are TRBV19 and TRBJ1-1; 7 nucleotides match TRBD1. Looked up from germline, CDR1 is LNHDA and CDR2 is SQIVND (reference sequence). Trimming cost V 3 bases and J 5 bases; bases outside gene matches: 6. CDR3 length: 14 amino acids. Here the CDR3 DNA reads TGTGCCAGTAGTATCGACAGGGTAGGTACTGAAGCTTTCTTT. It specifies CASSIDRVGTEAFF.

This chain uses TRBV27 with TRBJ1-5; D uncertain. This CDR3 contains 17 residues. CDR1 MNHEY and CDR2 SMNVEV come from the germline V gene (reference sequence). Trimming removed 9 bases at V and 0 bases at J, with 21 bases between. The CDR3 DNA reads TGTGCCAGAAGGAACGAAGAGAAGAAAAATAGCAATCAGCCCCAGCATTTT. Encoded protein: CARRNEEKKNSNQPQHF.

The rearrangement uses TRBV5-1 and TRBJ2-5, with 11 bases fitting TRBD2. The CDR3 is made up of 14 amino acids. After removal of 9 bases from V and 1 base from J, the junction contained 5 bases not matched to a gene. CDR1 SGHRS and CDR2 YFSETQ come from the germline V gene. The DNA for the CDR3 is TGCGCCACCCGGACTAGCGGGCGCCAAGAGACCCAGTACTTC. Encoded protein: CATRTSGRQETQYF.

The CDR3 nucleotides read TGTGCCAGCAGCTCCATACTTGGAGGGAGACACACAGATACGCAGTATTTT. It codes for CASSSILGGRHTDTQYF. The rearrangement joins TRBV7-9 to TRBJ2-3; D may be TRBD2 (6 bases). The CDR3 has 17 residues. Germline values: CDR1 SEHNR, CDR2 FQNEAQ (reference sequence). With 4 bases removed from V and 2 bases from J, the gap between germline ends came to 19 bases.

This chain uses TRBV12-5 with TRBJ2-7, with 10 nucleotides matching TRBD2. Germline assignment: CDR1 LGHNT and CDR2 FRNRAP. The length of the CDR3 is 18 residues. V shed 6 bases, J shed 0 bases, and the junction held 14 bases outside the gene matches. The CDR3 DNA reads TGTGCTAGTGGCCGAGCGGGAGGGCCTAGTAACGGCTCCTACGAGCAGTACTTC. Translating gives CASGRAGGPSNGSYEQYF. The whole variable domain, remainder taken from reference TRBV12-5 and TRBJ2-7, is DARVTQTPRHKVTEMGQEVTMRCQPILGHNTVFWYRQTMMQGLELLAYFRNRAPLDDSGMPKDRFSAEMPDATLATLKIQPSEPRDSAVYFCASGRAGGPSNGSYEQYFGPGTRLTVT.

The chain links TRBV7-2 to TRBJ1-2; D not resolved. CDR1 and CDR2 (germline): SGHTA, FQGNSA. Deletions cut 4 bases from V and 4 bases from J, with 16 bases between. CDR3 length: 15 amino acids. CDR3 DNA: TGTGCCAGCAGCTCCACGCCCCCCCCGGGCTATGGCTACACCTTC. It is translated as CASSSTPPPGYGYTF.

The chain has TRBV28 and TRBJ2-7; 7 bases map to TRBD2. Per the germline V gene, CDR1 is MDHEN and CDR2 is SYDVKM. The V gene end was trimmed by 5 bases and the J gene end by 5 bases; junction bases not matched to a gene: 6. The length of the CDR3 is 13 residues. CDR3 bases: TGTGCCAGCAGTGCGGCGGGAGAGAACGAGCAGTACTTC. This gives the protein CASSAAGENEQYF. The full variable domain, in which reference TRBV28 and TRBJ2-7 provide the parts outside the CDR3, is DVKVTQSSRYLVKRTGEKVFLECVQDMDHENMFWYRQDPGLGLRLIYFSYDVKMKEKGDIPEGYSVSREKKERFSLILESASTNQTSMYLCASSAAGENEQYFGPGTRLTVT.

V is TRBV5-1 and J is TRBJ2-3; D call uncertain. Germline V gene data show CDR1 as SGHRS and CDR2 as YFSETQ. The V and J ends lost 2 bases and 1 base respectively, with 17 bases between them. The CDR3 contains 17 residues. CDR3 region: CASSFGIRNWGTDTQYF. CDR3 nucleotides: TGCGCCAGCAGCTTTGGAATACGGAATTGGGGCACAGATACGCAGTATTTT.

J is TRBJ2-4 and V is TRBV2; D possibly corresponds to TRBD2 (7 bases). The CDR3 covers 16 residues. Germline-derived CDR1 and CDR2 are SNHLY and FYNNEI. The V gene lost 7 bases and the J gene lost 1 base, with 17 bases spanning the gap. CDR3 in DNA: TGTGCCAGCATCCGGGGGCGGGAGTGGGCCAAAAACATTCAGTACTTC. Translated, it gives CASIRGREWAKNIQYF.

The chain uses TRBV28 and TRBJ1-4; unclear D gene. CDR1 is MDHEN, CDR2 SYDVKM, per germline. CDR3 length equals 17 residues. V was clipped by 6 bases and J by 0 bases, with 17 bases between them. CDR3 protein: CASSLFLGGTTNEKLFF. For the CDR3, the DNA is TGTGCCAGCAGCCTTTTCTTAGGCGGTACAACTAATGAAAAACTGTTTTTT.

This clone has just one count. The chain combines TRBV6-5 with TRBJ2-7; TRBD2 agrees at 7 bases. There are 14 residues in the CDR3. The germline CDR1 and CDR2 sequences are MNHEY and SVGAGI. After removal of 2 bases from V and 2 bases from J, the junction contained 3 bases not matched to a gene. This CDR3 reads CASSYSGKTYEQYF. The DNA for the CDR3 is TGTGCCAGCAGTTACAGCGGGAAGACCTACGAGCAGTACTTC.

The chain recombines TRBV19 with TRBJ2-1, with TRBD2 identical over 9 bases. The CDR3 spans 16 residues. Germline V lookup: CDR1 LNHDA, CDR2 SQIVND (reference sequence). With 1 base clipped from V and 8 bases from J, the junction kept 9 bases outside the gene matches. CDR3 amino acids: CASSIATAGGWDEQFF. The CDR3 DNA reads as TGTGCCAGTAGTATAGCGACAGCGGGAGGATGGGATGAGCAGTTCTTC.

This clone came up once. The chain employs TRBV27 and TRBJ1-5; D not resolved. V lost 5 bases and J lost 8, with 16 bases in between. This CDR3 has 14 amino acids. Germline CDR1 MNHEY, CDR2 SMNVEV (reference sequence). CDR3 sequence reads: CASSPSVSYKPQHF. The CDR3 bases are TGTGCCAGCAGTCCGTCTGTCTCTTATAAGCCCCAGCATTTT.

This clone has a single count. This chain connects TRBV5-1 to TRBJ1-4, with D possibly matching TRBD1 (6 bases). The germline gives CDR1 SGHRS, CDR2 YFSETQ. V lost 2 bases, J lost 6 bases, and 11 bases lay in between. The CDR3 is 14 amino acids. In DNA, the CDR3 is TGCGCCAGCAGCTTACAGGGAGTGGATGAAAAACTGTTTTTT. This encodes CASSLQGVDEKLFF.

This chain connects TRBV15 to TRBJ1-4; no definite D call. CDR3 length equals 16 residues. Germline lookup yields CDR1 LNHNV and CDR2 YYDKDF (reference sequence). The V end lost 1 base, the J end lost 3 bases, and 12 bases lay between the germline ends. The CDR3 sequence: CATSRGVGTPNEKLFF. CDR3 nucleotide sequence: TGTGCCACCAGCAGAGGTGTTGGCACACCTAATGAAAAACTGTTTTTT.

The chain employs TRBV7-9 and TRBJ1-3; D gene unclear. CDR3 length equals 14 residues. In germline, CDR1 is SEHNR, CDR2 FQNEAQ (reference sequence). Trimming left V 1 base short and J 2 bases short, with 6 bases between. In DNA form, the CDR3 reads TGTGCCAGCAGCTTAGTCGGACCTGGAAACACCATATATTTT. This sequence encodes CASSLVGPGNTIYF. The entire variable domain, with the rest obtained from reference TRBV7-9 and TRBJ1-3, is as follows: DTGVSQNPRHKITKRGQNVTFRCDPISEHNRLYWYRQTLGQGPEFLTYFQNEAQLEKSRLLSDRFSAERPKGSFSTLEIQRTEQGDSAMYLCASSLVGPGNTIYFGEGSWLTVV.

The rearrangement links TRBV5-6 to TRBJ2-7; the D call may be TRBD1 or TRBD2 (5 bases each). The CDR3 length is 13 residues. Germline CDR1 reads SGHDT; CDR2 reads YYEEEE. V gave up 4 bases and J gave up 3 bases, with 11 bases separating them. As DNA, the CDR3 is TGTGCCAGCAGCCCCGGGACCAACTACGAGCAGTACTTC. This codes for CASSPGTNYEQYF.

The CDR3 is CAISVAGSGTDTQYF. The CDR3, as DNA: TGTGCCATAAGCGTGGCGGGAAGCGGCACAGATACGCAGTATTTT. The rearrangement links TRBV28 to TRBJ2-3; possible D gene TRBD2, 6 bases. In germline, CDR1 is MDHEN, CDR2 SYDVKM. This CDR3 contains 15 residues. Trimming took off 10 bases at V and 1 base at J, with 18 bases between the two ends.

This rearrangement joins TRBV29-1 to TRBJ2-1, with D possibly matching TRBD2 (5 bases). Germline CDR1 SQVTM, CDR2 ANQGSEA. V dropped 5 bases and J dropped 15 bases, with 17 bases sitting between them. This CDR3 comprises 11 residues. The CDR3 sequence is CSVRSGLIGFF. CDR3 sequence (DNA): TGCAGCGTTCGAAGCGGACTGATTGGGTTCTTC.

The rearrangement joins TRBV14 to TRBJ2-3; no reliable D call. The CDR3 consists of 13 residues. CDR1 and CDR2 from the germline V gene are SGHDN and FVKESK. Trimming stripped 6 bases from V and 1 base from J, with 8 bases between. As DNA, the CDR3 is TGTGCCAGCAGGAACTTAGGCACAGATACGCAGTATTTT. It translates to CASRNLGTDTQYF.

The chain has TRBV5-1 and TRBJ2-5; D is possibly TRBD2 (6 bases). CDR3 length: 15 residues. Germline-derived CDR1 and CDR2 are SGHRS and YFSETQ. Trimming cost V 1 base and J 5 bases, with 15 bases left between them. This CDR3 is CASSLNSGGGETQYF. CDR3 nucleotide sequence: TGCGCCAGCAGCTTGAATAGCGGAGGAGGGGAGACCCAGTACTTC.

This clone appeared once. The chain couples TRBV5-4 to TRBJ2-1; the D gene is possibly TRBD2 (5 bases). Germline values: CDR1 SGHNT, CDR2 YYREEE (reference sequence). The V end was cut by 0 bases, the J end by 4 bases, with 17 bases between. The CDR3 consists of 17 residues. CDR3 loop: CASSLVRRRATYNEQFF. The CDR3 region has the DNA TGTGCCAGCAGCTTGGTGAGGAGGCGGGCTACTTACAATGAGCAGTTCTTC.

The chain combines TRBV28 with TRBJ2-5, with D perhaps matching TRBD1 (6 bases). This CDR3 has 16 residues. CDR1 is MDHEN and CDR2 is SYDVKM in the germline V gene. With 3 bases removed from V and 9 bases from J, the gap between germline ends came to 23 bases. CDR3 loop: CASSLVQGGVWKAQYF. The CDR3 nucleotides are TGTGCCAGCAGTTTGGTACAGGGTGGAGTGTGGAAGGCCCAGTACTTC.

The chain couples TRBV15 to TRBJ2-1; TRBD2 is a possible D gene (6 bases). The V gene's germline CDR1 is LNHNV and CDR2 YYDKDF (reference sequence). V gave up 2 bases and J gave up 10 bases, with 21 bases separating them. This CDR3 comprises 16 residues. The CDR3 region is CATSRYPGTSLGEQFF. CDR3 DNA: TGTGCCACCAGCAGATACCCCGGGACTTCCCTCGGGGAGCAGTTCTTC.

CDR3 coding DNA: TGCAGCGCCCGAAAAGAAACTAACTATGGCTACACCTTC. Its translation is CSARKETNYGYTF. The chain has TRBV29-1 and TRBJ1-2; D unclear. In germline, CDR1 is SQVTM, CDR2 ANQGSEA. CDR3 size: 13 residues. V was shortened by 7 bases and J by 0 bases, with 12 bases between the two germline ends.